The following is a T cell receptor (beta chain) sequence with its context. Antigen unknown. The data stem from a study of T cell responses to AZD1222 COVID-19 vaccine. Overall study findings and caveats: Epitopes outside B.1.351 and B.1.1.7 mutated regions reportedly drew nearly half of spike TCRs. The donors showed a predominance of white British ancestry and of females, with possible underestimation of clonal diversity.

Profiled with immunoSEQ multiplex PCR; TCRdb holds only in-frame clones, not every one. The table shows about 59,000 clones, with approximately 82% occurring only once. The CDR3 contains 12 residues. Germline V gene sequence: CDR1 MGHDK, CDR2 SYGVNS. Trimming cost V 4 bases and J 6 bases, with 9 bases left between them. This clonotype was obtained from an adult in good health. V and J are TRBV25-1 and TRBJ1-2; D unresolved. This sample comprised peripheral blood, obtained on day 0 of AZD1222 vaccination. Here the CDR3 reads CASSGQFHGYTF. For the CDR3, the DNA is TGTGCCAGCAGTGGCCAGTTCCATGGCTACACCTTC.